This T cell receptor beta chain was sequenced in a study of blood T cell repertoires in COVID-19 (dated by TCRdb to 2020 to 2022). Regarding the complete study: Samples from collaborators originated in the United States, Italy and Spain and spanned both the acute and convalescent phases of COVID-19. Nearly every sample came with metadata listing a de-identified subject ID, COVID-19 status, age in years and sex. The prospective study material was composed of cDNA or gDNA derived from T cells, B-cell-depleted T cells, or PBMCs. Where HLA class I and class II types were available, the types were taken from metadata supplied by the sample provider, not from assay-based typing. The dataset comprised deeply sampled blood TCRbeta repertoires from subjects exposed to, actively infected with, or recovered from COVID-19. The repertoires were made available in a free public database intended to serve as a resource for research on the immune response to SARS-CoV-2. Samples came from the ongoing ImmuneRACE study (first 160 participants) plus 1,254 subjects from 6 global collaborators.

For this chain, trimming is 1 base at the V end and 6 bases at the J end, and the number of junction bases without a gene match is 7. The germline V gene specifies SGHRS as CDR1 and YFSETQ as CDR2. CDR3 length: 14 amino acids, cysteine to phenylalanine. The sequence is cut down to CDR3 DNA, 42 bases in frame from base 1. The paper's findings and limits, for the study overall: The amount of clinical and demographic metadata varied by source and participant and was provided uncurated.

Each collaborating institution followed its own protocols to collect whole blood in K2EDTA tubes. For TCRbeta analysis, collaborators shipped samples as frozen whole blood, isolated PBMCs, or DNA extracted from either of those sample types. The immunoSEQ Assay, a bias-controlled multiplex PCR, was used to amplify TCRbeta CDR3 regions from genomic DNA. The study's own analysis went as follows. The number of nucleated cells in each sample was estimated from the amplification of reference gene primers within the assay. Sequence reads were collapsed and filtered to measure the absolute abundance of every unique TCRbeta CDR3 rearrangement. For each sample, productive Simpson clonality was calculated by taking the square root of Simpson's diversity index across productive rearrangements. TCRdb carries this immuneACCESS record with in-frame sequences only. Its versions omit some clonotypes, under half of them owing to an unresolved V gene in the studies checked, with the rest unexplained. That table gives V, J and clone size, and the DNA gave D and trimming. The sample has about 160,000 clones on record, 86% of them singletons. The top ten hold approximately 7% of the sample.

For this clone: The antigen this receptor binds is unknown. The record has no base qualities; no much larger clone is one base away.

The sequenced material came from peripheral blood. The rearrangement joined TRBV5-1 to TRBJ2-7, with 7 middle bases fitting TRBD1. The TCR originated in a middle-aged man with active or convalescent COVID-19. Here the CDR3 is given as CASSLWQGVGEQYF. The sequenced DNA: TGCGCCAGCAGCTTGTGGCAGGGGGTTGGCGAGCAGTACTTC. The entire variable domain, with the stretches around the CDR3 drawn from the reference TRBV5-1 and TRBJ2-7 proteins, is KAGVTQTPRYLIKTRGQQVTLSCSPISGHRSVSWYQQTPGQGLQFLFEYFSETQRNKGNFPGRFSGRQFSNSRSEMNVSTLELGDSALYLCASSLWQGVGEQYFGPGTRLTVT.